This T cell receptor beta chain emerged from a study of blood T cell repertoires in COVID-19. The method was immunoSEQ multiplex PCR; TCRdb's version includes in-frame clones alone and lacks a portion of them. The table lists about 27,000 clones, about nine tenths of them singletons, with less than 10% in the top ten. The clonotype originates from a man aged 50-60 years with active COVID-19. The sequenced material came from peripheral blood.

This CDR3 is CASSRRGDQPQHF. The CDR3 DNA reads TGTGCCAGCAGTCGCCGCGGGGATCAGCCCCAGCATTTT. This chain uses TRBV12-3 or TRBV12-4 with TRBJ1-5, with D hard to call. V lost 5 bases, J lost 5 bases, and 10 bases lay in between. CDR3 size: 13 residues.